A selection of T cell receptor beta chains follows, all from one sample in a study of human CD8 memory T cell subsets. TCRdb reprocessed the 5' RACE reads, with one entry per CDR3 protein and no DNA. There are about 18,000 distinct CDR3 sequences in the sample, with about 5% held by the top ten. Material: CD8+ T cells from PBMCs. These receptor sequences come from a human donor in good health. The CDR3 runs from the conserved cysteine through the conserved F or W. Where a row states a size, it is once, few, many or the class of an expanded clone; other rows omit it.

abundance	j_gene	v_gene	CDR3aa
-	TRBJ2-5	TRBV28	CASSFGLAGDQETQYF
-	TRBJ2-3	TRBV7-3	CASSLTNTDTQYF
-	TRBJ2-1	TRBV28	CASSLLGTSENEQFF
-	TRBJ2-1	TRBV2	CASAGIYNEQFF
-	TRBJ1-2	TRBV7-8	CASSLGSEGSLGDTF
-	TRBJ2-1	TRBV4-2	CASSPKRSGGAYNEQFF
-	TRBJ1-2	TRBV12-3/TRBV12-4	CASSLTVQGDSGYTF
-	TRBJ2-2	TRBV12-3/TRBV12-4	CASSHGSLAVLENTGELFF
-	TRBJ2-4	TRBV6-5	CASSYGLGQGGLNIQYF
-	TRBJ2-3	TRBV2	CASSDSGGTDTQYF
medium-sized	TRBJ2-3	TRBV7-2	CASSLAVGYSGATDTQYF
-	TRBJ2-7	TRBV7-9	CASSETSGGYEQYF
medium-sized	TRBJ1-1	TRBV28	CASSFAIGGSTEAFF
-	TRBJ2-1	TRBV29-1	CSVEDRGGLARYNEQFF
medium-sized	TRBJ1-1	TRBV6-2/TRBV6-3	CASSEPRSTEAFF
-	TRBJ2-5	TRBV30	CAWESGQGKETQYF
-	TRBJ1-5	TRBV2	CASSEDKGYQPQHF
-	TRBJ1-1	TRBV7-8	CASRARTGLTNTEAFF
-	TRBJ2-3	TRBV2	CASSEGVAGSTDTQYF
-	TRBJ1-5	TRBV28	CATGPGQGQGSNQPQHF
-	TRBJ2-1	TRBV20-1	CSARDNGVMLGYNEQFF
-	TRBJ1-4	TRBV2	CASSGGGDEKLFF
-	TRBJ2-7	TRBV13	CASSFGLAGEAYEQYF
-	TRBJ2-1	TRBV20-1	CSARRGLSSYNEQFF
-	TRBJ2-1	TRBV7-9	CASRPRGPNEQFF
medium-sized	TRBJ1-1	TRBV28	CASRASVGRDTEAFF
-	TRBJ2-3	TRBV5-1	CASSPFTDTQYF
-	TRBJ2-7	TRBV12-3/TRBV12-4	CASSLGGTQYEQYF
-	TRBJ1-1	TRBV4-1	CASSQGAGSGRVGTEAFF
-	TRBJ2-7	TRBV5-1	CASRIRGDSYTGTTYEQYF